This T cell receptor (beta chain) was documented in a study of control samples from healthy donors and cancer patients. V trimming: 2 bases; J trimming: 5 bases; junction bases outside the gene matches: 3. The CDR3 loop spans 15 amino acids. Per germline, CDR1 SGHRS and CDR2 YFSETQ. Sequencing was performed with immunoSEQ multiplex PCR; in TCRdb, only in-frame clones are kept and a portion is missing. This sample yields 150,000 to 170,000 clones, of which just under 95% are seen a single time; 5.5% to 6% belongs to the top ten. The V call is TRBV5-1, the J call TRBJ2-2; 10 bases fit TRBD2. This clonotype originated in a middle-aged man in good health. The specimen was blood. The CDR3 region has the DNA TGCGCCAGCAGCTTTAGCGGGGGGAAGACCGGGGAGCTGTTTTTT. Its protein product is CASSFSGGKTGELFF.